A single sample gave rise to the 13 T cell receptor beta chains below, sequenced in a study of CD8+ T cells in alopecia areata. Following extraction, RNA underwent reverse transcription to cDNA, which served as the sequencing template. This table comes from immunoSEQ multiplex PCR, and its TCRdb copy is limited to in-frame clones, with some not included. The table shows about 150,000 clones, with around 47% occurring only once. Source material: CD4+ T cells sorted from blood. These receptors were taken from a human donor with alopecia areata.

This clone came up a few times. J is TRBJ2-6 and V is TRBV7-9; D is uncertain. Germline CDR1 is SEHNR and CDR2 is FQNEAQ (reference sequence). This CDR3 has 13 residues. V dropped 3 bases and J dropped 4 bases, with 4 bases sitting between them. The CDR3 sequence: CASSLGGANVLTF. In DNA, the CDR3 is TGTGCCAGCAGCTTGGGCGGGGCCAACGTCCTGACTTTC.

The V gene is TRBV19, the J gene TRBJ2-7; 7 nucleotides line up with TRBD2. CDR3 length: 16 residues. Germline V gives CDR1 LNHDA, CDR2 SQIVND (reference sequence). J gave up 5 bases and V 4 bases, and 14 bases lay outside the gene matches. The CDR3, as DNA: TGTGCCAGTAGTAAGAACCCTAGCGGCTTGGGCGACGAGCAGTACTTC. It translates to CASSKNPSGLGDEQYF.

CDR3 sequence: CASSLDAGSGANVLTF. The CDR3 bases are TGTGCCAGCAGCCTGGATGCTGGCTCTGGGGCCAACGTCCTGACTTTC. The rearrangement joins TRBV28 to TRBJ2-6, with D unresolved. Per the germline V gene, CDR1 is MDHEN and CDR2 is SYDVKM. The V gene lost 6 bases and the J gene lost 0 bases, with 12 bases spanning the gap. The CDR3 consists of 16 residues.

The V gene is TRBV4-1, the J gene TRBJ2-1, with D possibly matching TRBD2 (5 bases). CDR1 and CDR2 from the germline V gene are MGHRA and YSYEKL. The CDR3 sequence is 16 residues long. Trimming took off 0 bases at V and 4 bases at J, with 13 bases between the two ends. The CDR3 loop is CASSQDEGGPYNEQFF. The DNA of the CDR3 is TGCGCCAGCAGCCAAGATGAAGGCGGGCCATACAATGAGCAGTTCTTC.

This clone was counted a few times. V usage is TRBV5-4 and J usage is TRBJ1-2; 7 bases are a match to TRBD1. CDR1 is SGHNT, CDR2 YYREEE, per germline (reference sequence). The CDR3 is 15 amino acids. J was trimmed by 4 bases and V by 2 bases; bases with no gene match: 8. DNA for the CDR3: TGTGCCAGCAGCTTCGTGAACAGGGGACTCTATGGCTACACCTTC. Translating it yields CASSFVNRGLYGYTF.

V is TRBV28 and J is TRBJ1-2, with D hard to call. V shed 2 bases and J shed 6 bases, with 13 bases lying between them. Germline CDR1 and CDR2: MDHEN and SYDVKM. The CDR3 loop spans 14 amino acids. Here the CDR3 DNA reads TGTGCCAGCAGTTTAATGGGGAACCGCCATGGCTACACCTTC. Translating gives CASSLMGNRHGYTF.

In nucleotides, the CDR3 is TGTGCCAGCAGCGTGTTCAGACTAGCCCGCCAAGAGACCCAGTACTTC. It yields the protein CASSVFRLARQETQYF. J is TRBJ2-5 and V is TRBV14; 7 bases match TRBD2. J lost 1 base, V lost 5 bases, and 10 bases had no gene match. Germline-derived CDR1 and CDR2 are SGHDN and FVKESK. The CDR3 covers 16 residues.

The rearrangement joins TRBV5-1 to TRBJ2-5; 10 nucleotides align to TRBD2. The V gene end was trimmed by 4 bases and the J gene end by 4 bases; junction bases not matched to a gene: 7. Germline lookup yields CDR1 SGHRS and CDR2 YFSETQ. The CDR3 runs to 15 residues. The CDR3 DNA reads TGCGCCAGCAGCGGAGCGGGAGGGCCAGGAGAGACCCAGTACTTC. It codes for CASSGAGGPGETQYF.

The CDR3 protein is CASAPRWGNEQYF. Here the CDR3 DNA reads TGTGCCAGCGCCCCTCGGTGGGGGAACGAGCAGTACTTC. The rearrangement joins TRBV18 to TRBJ2-7; D tentatively reads TRBD1 or TRBD2 (5 bases each). This CDR3 has 13 residues. Per the germline V gene, CDR1 is KGHSH and CDR2 is LQKENI. Trimming left V 8 bases short and J 5 bases short, with 16 bases between.

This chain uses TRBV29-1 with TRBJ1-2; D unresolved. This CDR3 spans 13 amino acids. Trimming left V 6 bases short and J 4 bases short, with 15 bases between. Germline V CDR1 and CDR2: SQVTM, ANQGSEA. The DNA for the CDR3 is TGCAGCGTCGGTGGGAACTGGGTCTATGGCTACACCTTC. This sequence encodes CSVGGNWVYGYTF.

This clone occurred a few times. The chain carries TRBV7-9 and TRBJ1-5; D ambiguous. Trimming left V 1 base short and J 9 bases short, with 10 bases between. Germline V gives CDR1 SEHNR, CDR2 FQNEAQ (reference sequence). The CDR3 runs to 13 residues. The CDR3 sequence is CASSLEYTLPQHF. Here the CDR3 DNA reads TGTGCCAGCAGCTTAGAATACACCCTGCCCCAGCATTTT.

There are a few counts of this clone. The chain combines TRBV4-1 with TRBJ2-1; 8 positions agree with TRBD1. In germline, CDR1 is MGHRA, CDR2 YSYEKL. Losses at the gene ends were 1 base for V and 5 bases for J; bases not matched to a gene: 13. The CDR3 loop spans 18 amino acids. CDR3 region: CASSQVDMGQVGDNEQFF. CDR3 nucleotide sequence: TGCGCCAGCAGCCAAGTCGACATGGGACAGGTGGGAGACAATGAGCAGTTCTTC.

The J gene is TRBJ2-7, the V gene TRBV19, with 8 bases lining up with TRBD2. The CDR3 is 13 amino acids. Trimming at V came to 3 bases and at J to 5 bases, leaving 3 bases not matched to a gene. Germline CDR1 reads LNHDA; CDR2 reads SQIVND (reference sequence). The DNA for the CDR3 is TGTGCCAGTAGTATCGGGAGGGGTGACGAGCAGTACTTC. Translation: CASSIGRGDEQYF.